This paragraph covers one T cell receptor beta chain sequence. This clonotype appeared a few times. Its target antigen remains unknown. No much larger clone is present one base from it, and per-base qualities are unavailable. The data were taken from a study of T-cell memory formation after mild COVID-19 listed by TCRdb under 2021. In terms of the full investigation: Most TCR sequence clusters were specific to one of the two donors. The cohort comprised two young, previously healthy adult volunteers, one female and one male. In a couple of donors, T-cell clones that expanded and contracted after mild COVID-19 were tracked by sequencing TCRalpha and TCRbeta repertoires over time. Study-wide findings and limitations: Clones contracting from day 15 to 85 had balanced CD4/CD8 phenotypes, while a second wave expanding from day 15 to 37 was biased towards CD4+. Some responding clones were found in pre-infection memory, which suggests that pre-existing cross-reactive memory T cells took part in the SARS-CoV-2 response. Whether the second-wave clones peaking on day 37 were SARS-CoV-2 specific was not confirmed. Only two mild cases were covered by the study, and larger cohorts that include severe cases with pre-infection samples were considered necessary. Contracting CD4+ clones appeared mostly in the CM and EM memory subsets, whereas CD8+ clones were enriched in EMRA.

Sequencing used an Illumina NovaSeq 6000. Using 5'RACE with constant-segment primers, TCRalpha and TCRbeta cDNA libraries were constructed, with sample barcodes and unique molecular identifiers added in the process. Trizol reagent was used to extract RNA from every sample. Amplification of the libraries took two PCR steps, and the second step added a second sample barcode plus Illumina TruSeq adapters. Sequencing of libraries was performed on an Illumina NovaSeq with 2 x 150 bp paired-end reads. In the paper's pipeline: Demultiplexing of reads and collapsing into UMI-guided consensus sequences were performed with migec v1.2.7. Using mixcr v2.1.11, UMI consensuses were aligned to TRA and TRB V and J templates and then assembled into clonotypes. Clonotypes were classified as expanded or contracted when called significant by both edgeR and NoisET, with noise models trained on biological replicates. edgeR calls used a false discovery rate-adjusted p below 0.01 and a log2 fold-change threshold of 1. As an exploratory analysis of dynamics, max-normalized trajectories of the 1000 most abundant clonotypes were examined by PCA with hierarchical clustering. The CD4 or CD8 phenotype of responding clones was assigned using the separately sequenced CD4+ and CD8+ repertoires. TCRdb handled the public reads itself, with Q25 trimming in fastp and clone calling in MiXCR, and kept productive beta chains. Each entry merges the rows of one CDR3 protein and shows their most common DNA and genes. Here the V and J calls rest on TCRdb's processing, not on the authors' analysis. The sample yields approximately 290,000 distinct CDR3 sequences; approximately 8% were counted once. Together, the top ten hold less than 25% of the sample.

Measured from the cysteine to the phenylalanine, the CDR3 is 14 residues long. The sequence is cut down to CDR3 DNA, 42 bases in frame from base 1. V lost 5 bases and J lost 5 bases; the stretch between them is 13 bases long. In the germline V gene (reference sequence), CDR1 corresponds to MNHEY and CDR2 to SMNVEV. Ficoll-Paque density gradient centrifugation was used to isolate PBMCs. What was sequenced was PBMCs or a T cell subset sorted from them (not recorded which). This clonotype was obtained from a man aged 18 to 29 who had mild COVID-19 (a few samples of this study predate the infection). The sample titles of this study are shuffled in the database, so cell type and time point are left out; the donor was told from shared clones. Here the chain combines TRBV27 and TRBJ2-1; 6 matching bases give a weak D call of TRBD1. Read as DNA, the sequence is TGTGCCAGCAGTCTCCGCAGGGGCCACAATGAGCAGTTCTTC. This encodes CASSLRRGHNEQFF.